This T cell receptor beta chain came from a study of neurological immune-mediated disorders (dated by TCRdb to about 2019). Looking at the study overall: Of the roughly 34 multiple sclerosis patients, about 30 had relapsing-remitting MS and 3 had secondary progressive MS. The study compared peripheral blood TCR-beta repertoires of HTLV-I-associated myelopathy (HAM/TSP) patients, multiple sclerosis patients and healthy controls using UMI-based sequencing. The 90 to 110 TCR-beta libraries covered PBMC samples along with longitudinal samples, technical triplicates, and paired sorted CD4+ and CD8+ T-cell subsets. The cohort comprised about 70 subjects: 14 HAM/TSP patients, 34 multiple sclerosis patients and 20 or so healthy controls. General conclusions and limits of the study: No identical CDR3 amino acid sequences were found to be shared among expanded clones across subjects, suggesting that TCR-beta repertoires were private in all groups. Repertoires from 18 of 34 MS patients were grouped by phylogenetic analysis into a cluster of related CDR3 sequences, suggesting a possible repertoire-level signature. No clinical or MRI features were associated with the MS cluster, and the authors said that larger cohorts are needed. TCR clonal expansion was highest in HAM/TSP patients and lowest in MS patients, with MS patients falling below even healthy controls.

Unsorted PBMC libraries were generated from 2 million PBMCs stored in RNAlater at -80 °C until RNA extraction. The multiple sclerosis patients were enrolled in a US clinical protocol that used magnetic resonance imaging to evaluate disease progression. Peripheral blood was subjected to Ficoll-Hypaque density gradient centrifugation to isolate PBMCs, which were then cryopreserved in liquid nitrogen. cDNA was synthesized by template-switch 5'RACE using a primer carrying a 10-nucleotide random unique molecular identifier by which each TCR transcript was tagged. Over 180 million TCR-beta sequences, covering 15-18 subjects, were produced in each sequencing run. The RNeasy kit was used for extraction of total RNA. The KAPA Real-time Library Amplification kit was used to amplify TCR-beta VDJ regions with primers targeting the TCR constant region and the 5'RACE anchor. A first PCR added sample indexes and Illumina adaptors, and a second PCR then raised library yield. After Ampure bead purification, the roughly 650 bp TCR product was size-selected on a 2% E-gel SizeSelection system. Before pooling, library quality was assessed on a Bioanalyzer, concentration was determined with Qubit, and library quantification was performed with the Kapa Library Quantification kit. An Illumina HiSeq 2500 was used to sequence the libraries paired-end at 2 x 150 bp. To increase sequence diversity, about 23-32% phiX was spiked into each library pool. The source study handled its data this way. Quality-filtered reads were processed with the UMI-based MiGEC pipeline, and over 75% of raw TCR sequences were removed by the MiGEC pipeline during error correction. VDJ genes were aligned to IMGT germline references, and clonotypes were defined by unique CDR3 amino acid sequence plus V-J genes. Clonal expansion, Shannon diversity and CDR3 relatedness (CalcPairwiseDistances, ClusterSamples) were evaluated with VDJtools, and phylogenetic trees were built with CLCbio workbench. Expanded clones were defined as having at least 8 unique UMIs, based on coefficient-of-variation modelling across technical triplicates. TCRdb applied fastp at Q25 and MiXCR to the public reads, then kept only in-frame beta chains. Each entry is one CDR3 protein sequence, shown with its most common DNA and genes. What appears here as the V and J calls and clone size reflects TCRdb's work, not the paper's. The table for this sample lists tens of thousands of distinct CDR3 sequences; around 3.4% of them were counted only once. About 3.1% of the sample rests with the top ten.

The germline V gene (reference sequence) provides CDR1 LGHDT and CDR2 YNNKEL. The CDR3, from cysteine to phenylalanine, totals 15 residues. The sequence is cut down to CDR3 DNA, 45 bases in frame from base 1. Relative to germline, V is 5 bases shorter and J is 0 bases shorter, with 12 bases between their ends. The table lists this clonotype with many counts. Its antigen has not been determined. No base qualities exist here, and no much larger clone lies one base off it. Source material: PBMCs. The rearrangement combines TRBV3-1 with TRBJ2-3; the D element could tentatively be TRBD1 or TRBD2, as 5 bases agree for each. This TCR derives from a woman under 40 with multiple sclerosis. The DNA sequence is TGTGCCAGCAGCTACCGGGACCGTAGCACAGATACGCAGTATTTT. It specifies CASSYRDRSTDTQYF.